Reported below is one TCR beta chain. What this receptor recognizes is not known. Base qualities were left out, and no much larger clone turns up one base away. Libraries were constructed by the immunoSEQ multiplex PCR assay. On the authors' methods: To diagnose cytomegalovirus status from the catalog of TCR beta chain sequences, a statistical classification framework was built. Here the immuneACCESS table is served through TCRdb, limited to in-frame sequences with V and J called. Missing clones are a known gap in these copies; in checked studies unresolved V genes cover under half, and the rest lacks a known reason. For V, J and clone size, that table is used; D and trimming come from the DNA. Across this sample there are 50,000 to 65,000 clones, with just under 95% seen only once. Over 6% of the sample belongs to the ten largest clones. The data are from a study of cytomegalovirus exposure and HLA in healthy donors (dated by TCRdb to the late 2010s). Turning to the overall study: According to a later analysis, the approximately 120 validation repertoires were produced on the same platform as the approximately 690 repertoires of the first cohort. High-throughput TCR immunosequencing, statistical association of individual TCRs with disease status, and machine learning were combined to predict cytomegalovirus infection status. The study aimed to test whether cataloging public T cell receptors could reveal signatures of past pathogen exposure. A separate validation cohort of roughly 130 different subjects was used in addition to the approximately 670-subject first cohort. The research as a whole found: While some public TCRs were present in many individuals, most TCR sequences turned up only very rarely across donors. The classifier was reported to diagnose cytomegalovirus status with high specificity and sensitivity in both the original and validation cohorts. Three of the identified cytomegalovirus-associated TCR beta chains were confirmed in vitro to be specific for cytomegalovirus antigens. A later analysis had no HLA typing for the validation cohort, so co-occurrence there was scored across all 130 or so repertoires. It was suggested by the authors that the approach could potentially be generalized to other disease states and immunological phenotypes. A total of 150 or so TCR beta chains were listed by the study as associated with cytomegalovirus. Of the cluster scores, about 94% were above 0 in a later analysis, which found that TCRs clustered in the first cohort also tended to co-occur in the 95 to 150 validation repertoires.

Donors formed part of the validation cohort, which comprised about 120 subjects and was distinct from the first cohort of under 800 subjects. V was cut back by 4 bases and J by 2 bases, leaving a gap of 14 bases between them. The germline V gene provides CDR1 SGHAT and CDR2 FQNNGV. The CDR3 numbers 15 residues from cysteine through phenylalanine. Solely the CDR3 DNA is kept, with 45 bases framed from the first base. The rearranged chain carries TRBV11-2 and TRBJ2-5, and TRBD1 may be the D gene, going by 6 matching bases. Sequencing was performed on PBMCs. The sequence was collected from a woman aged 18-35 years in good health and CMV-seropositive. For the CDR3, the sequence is CASSSSRQAQETQYF. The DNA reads TGTGCCAGCAGCTCCTCCCGACAGGCTCAAGAGACCCAGTACTTC.